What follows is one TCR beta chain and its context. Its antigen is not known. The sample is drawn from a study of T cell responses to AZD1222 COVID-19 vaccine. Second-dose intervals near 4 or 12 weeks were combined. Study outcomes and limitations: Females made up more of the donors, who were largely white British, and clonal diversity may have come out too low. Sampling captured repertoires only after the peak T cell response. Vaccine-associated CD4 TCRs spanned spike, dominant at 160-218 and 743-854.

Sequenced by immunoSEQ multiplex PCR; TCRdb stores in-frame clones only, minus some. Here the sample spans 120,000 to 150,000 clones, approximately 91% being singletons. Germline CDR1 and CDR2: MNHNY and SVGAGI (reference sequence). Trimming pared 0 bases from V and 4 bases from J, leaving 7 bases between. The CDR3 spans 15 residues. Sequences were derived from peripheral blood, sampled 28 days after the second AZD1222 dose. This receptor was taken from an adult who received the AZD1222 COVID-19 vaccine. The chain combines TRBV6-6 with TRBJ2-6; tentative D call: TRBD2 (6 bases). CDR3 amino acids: CASSYSREGANVLTF. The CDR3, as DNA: TGTGCCAGCAGTTACTCCCGGGAGGGGGCCAACGTCCTGACTTTC.